These 23 T cell receptor beta chains share one sample of origin, sequenced in a study of Ad26.COV2.S vaccination and SARS-CoV-2 variants. Sequenced by immunoSEQ multiplex PCR; TCRdb stores in-frame clones only, minus some. This sample has about 330,000 clones, with roughly 90% found just once. The treatment: 15 to 20 received Ad26.COV2.S at low or high dose, single or two shots; roughly five received placebo; per-sample allocation not given. All samples were drawn on day 63, counting from the first vaccine or placebo injection. The sequenced sample was peripheral blood, obtained in a trial of Ad26.COV2.S vaccine versus placebo. These receptors were collected from a person aged 18-60 years who received the Ad26.COV2.S COVID-19 vaccine or a placebo.

The chain employs TRBV9 and TRBJ2-3; D tentatively fits TRBD1 or TRBD2 (6 bases each). V was clipped by 0 bases and J by 5 bases, with 10 bases between them. The CDR3 has 14 amino acids. Germline CDR1 reads SGDLS; CDR2 reads YYNGEE. The CDR3 coding sequence is TGTGCCAGCAGCGTAGAGGGGGGCGTAGATACGCAGTATTTT. Residues: CASSVEGGVDTQYF.

The chain recombines TRBV6-1 with TRBJ2-3; D gene uncertain. The CDR3 runs to 16 residues. Germline assignment: CDR1 MNHNS and CDR2 SASEGT. Trimming shortened V by 2 bases and J by 0 bases, and 12 bases separated the two germline ends. DNA of the CDR3: TGTGCCAGCAGTGAATTTGGCGAGTTGAGCACAGATACGCAGTATTTT. Translated, it gives CASSEFGELSTDTQYF.

The chain couples TRBV29-1 to TRBJ2-7, with D possibly TRBD2 on 5 matching bases. Trimming took off 7 bases at V and 3 bases at J, with 13 bases between the two ends. Germline CDR1 reads SQVTM; CDR2 reads ANQGSEA. This CDR3 has 12 residues. The CDR3, as DNA: TGCAGCGCCGAGGGCCAGAACTACGAGCAGTACGTC. It specifies CSAEGQNYEQYV.

This clone was observed once. The chain has TRBV7-8 and TRBJ1-5, with unresolved D. The V end was cut by 5 bases, the J end by 5 bases, with 10 bases between. CDR3 size: 13 residues. CDR1 SGHVS and CDR2 FQNEAQ come from the germline V gene. Here the CDR3 reads CASSPRRHQPQHF. The CDR3 region has the DNA TGTGCCAGCAGCCCTAGGAGGCATCAGCCCCAGCATTTT. Combining the CDR3 with reference TRBV7-8 and TRBJ1-5 gives the whole variable domain GAGVSQSPRYKVAKRGQDVALRCDPISGHVSLFWYQQALGQGPEFLTYFQNEAQLDKSGLPSDRFFAERPEGSVSTLKIQRTQQEDSAVYLCASSPRRHQPQHFGDGTRLSIL.

This clone has only one observation. The V and J genes are TRBV7-2 and TRBJ2-5; the D gene is possibly TRBD2 (6 bases). From germline, CDR1 is SGHTA and CDR2 FQGNSA. V lost 4 bases, J lost 1 base, and 13 bases lay in between. This CDR3 region has 15 residues. The CDR3 DNA reads as TGTGCCAGCAGCTCCACTTCGACTAGCCAAGAGACCCAGTACTTC. Amino acids: CASSSTSTSQETQYF.

This clone was seen once. The rearrangement uses TRBV6-1 and TRBJ2-3; D remains unclear. Germline CDR1 and CDR2: MNHNS and SASEGT. The CDR3 is 15 amino acids. Deletions cut 0 bases from V and 3 bases from J, with 10 bases between. Written as DNA, the CDR3 is TGTGCCAGCAGTGAAGCCCTTTTCAAGACAGATACGCAGTATTTT. Translated: CASSEALFKTDTQYF.

This chain joins TRBV25-1 and TRBJ1-1; D is uncertain. The V end lost 1 base, the J end lost 1 base, and 7 bases lay between the germline ends. Germline assignment: CDR1 MGHDK and CDR2 SYGVNS. CDR3 size: 14 residues. The CDR3 DNA follows: TGTGCCAGCAGTGAATCAGTTTCGAACACTGAAGCTTTCTTT. It specifies CASSESVSNTEAFF.

V and J are TRBV5-1 and TRBJ1-3; D is uncertain. The length of the CDR3 is 16 residues. Looked up from germline, CDR1 is SGHRS and CDR2 is YFSETQ. V lost 4 bases and J 0 bases, leaving 14 bases between the germline ends. The CDR3 protein is CASSTNPSISGNTIYF. The CDR3 nucleotides are TGCGCCAGCAGCACCAATCCCTCCATCTCTGGAAACACCATATATTTT.

This chain links TRBV5-3 with TRBJ1-6; tentatively, D is TRBD1 (6 bases). TRBV5-3 is reported as an ORF; its role is uncertain. This CDR3 spans 22 amino acids. V lost 0 bases, J lost 6 bases, and 31 bases lay in between. For the CDR3, the DNA is TGTGCCAGAAGCTTGGACTTTCGGCGGTCACAGGGACCTTATCTCCCTAATTCACCCCTCCACTTT. This codes for CARSLDFRRSQGPYLPNSPLHF.

The chain uses TRBV5-1 and TRBJ2-5; 9 bases match TRBD2. V shed 0 bases and J 1 base; nucleotides not matched to a gene: 4. CDR3 length: 16 residues. Germline CDR1 reads SGHRS; CDR2 reads YFSETQ. The CDR3 loop reads CASSLAPSGAQETQYF. The DNA for the CDR3 is TGCGCCAGCAGCTTGGCCCCTAGCGGGGCCCAAGAGACCCAGTACTTC. Variable domain in full (rest from reference TRBV5-1 and TRBJ2-5): KAGVTQTPRYLIKTRGQQVTLSCSPISGHRSVSWYQQTPGQGLQFLFEYFSETQRNKGNFPGRFSGRQFSNSRSEMNVSTLELGDSALYLCASSLAPSGAQETQYFGPGTRLLVL.

A single count supports this clone. The rearrangement joins TRBV7-8 to TRBJ2-3; 11 nucleotides match TRBD2. Germline CDR1 is SGHVS and CDR2 is FQNEAQ. The trim removed 4 bases at V and 4 bases at J, leaving 13 bases unmatched. The CDR3 contains 18 residues. DNA for the CDR3: TGTGCCAGCAGCTCCCGGGGTAGCGGGAGGGCCGGTCCAGATACGCAGTATTTT. It specifies CASSSRGSGRAGPDTQYF.

The rearrangement joins TRBV5-5 to TRBJ1-2; a weak D match, TRBD1 (5 bases). Germline V gene data show CDR1 as SGHKS and CDR2 as YYEKEE (reference sequence). Between the trimmed V and J ends, which lost 0 bases and 5 bases, there was a span of 11 bases. The CDR3 is 14 amino acids. CDR3 sequence: CASSLATASYGYTF. The CDR3 nucleotides are TGTGCCAGCAGCTTGGCGACAGCCTCTTATGGCTACACCTTC.

The chain is built from TRBV7-9 and TRBJ2-1; no clear D gene. This CDR3 has 14 residues. The germline V gene has CDR1 SEHNR and CDR2 FQNEAQ (reference sequence). V dropped 1 base and J dropped 2 bases, with 6 bases sitting between them. The CDR3 sequence is CASSLGLAYNEQFF. The DNA of the CDR3 is TGTGCCAGCAGCTTAGGTTTAGCCTACAATGAGCAGTTCTTC.

This rearrangement joins TRBV5-1 to TRBJ2-5; TRBD2 aligns across 13 bases. This CDR3 is 15 amino acids long. Losses at the gene ends were 5 bases for V and 5 bases for J; bases not matched to a gene: 6. Looked up from germline, CDR1 is SGHRS and CDR2 is YFSETQ. This CDR3 reads CASSITSGGAETQYF. The CDR3, as DNA: TGCGCCAGCAGTATAACTAGCGGGGGGGCGGAGACCCAGTACTTC.

This clone was detected a few times. This chain uses TRBV27 with TRBJ2-4; D ambiguous. The germline gives CDR1 MNHEY, CDR2 SMNVEV (reference sequence). Deletions cut 5 bases from V and 9 bases from J, with 23 bases between. This CDR3 has 16 residues. CDR3: CASSTDDFGFGGIQYF. In nucleotides, the CDR3 is TGTGCCAGCAGTACTGATGACTTCGGATTCGGTGGCATTCAGTACTTC.

This clone showed up just once. The CDR3 is CASSLAGANTEAFF. As DNA, the CDR3 is TGTGCCAGCAGCTTAGCAGGAGCGAACACTGAAGCTTTCTTT. This rearrangement joins TRBV7-2 to TRBJ1-1, with D unresolved. Deletions cut 0 bases from V and 1 base from J, with 6 bases between. The length of the CDR3 is 14 residues. CDR1 SGHTA and CDR2 FQGNSA come from the germline V gene. Together with reference TRBV7-2 and TRBJ1-1, the CDR3 gives the full variable domain: GAGVSQSPSNKVTEKGKDVELRCDPISGHTALYWYRQSLGQGLEFLIYFQGNSAPDKSGLPSDRFSAERTGGSVSTLTIQRTQQEDSAVYLCASSLAGANTEAFFGQGTRLTVV.

This chain joins TRBV2 and TRBJ2-2; D not certain. With 3 bases removed from V and 4 bases from J, the gap between germline ends came to 6 bases. CDR3 size: 13 residues. The germline V gene has CDR1 SNHLY and CDR2 FYNNEI. CDR3 amino acids: CASSEVSTGELFF. CDR3 DNA sequence: TGTGCCAGCAGTGAGGTCTCCACCGGGGAGCTGTTTTTT.

The chain carries TRBV6-5 and TRBJ2-1, with D perhaps being TRBD1 or TRBD2 (5 bases each). Germline CDR1 and CDR2: MNHEY and SVGAGI. Trimming shortened V by 7 bases and J by 10 bases, and 17 bases separated the two germline ends. The CDR3 length is 13 residues. The CDR3 nucleotides read TGTGCCAGCAACCGGGGCCAGGTGGGCGAGCAGTTCTTC. The encoded protein is CASNRGQVGEQFF.

The chain couples TRBV12-5 to TRBJ1-1, with 7 bases lining up with TRBD1. The CDR3 sequence is 15 residues long. Germline trimming cut 2 bases from V and 5 bases from J; bases unmatched to any gene: 8. Per germline, CDR1 LGHNT and CDR2 FRNRAP. This CDR3 is CASGLTLQGRTEAFF. In nucleotides, the CDR3 is TGTGCTAGTGGTTTGACCCTACAGGGGAGAACTGAAGCTTTCTTT.

Remarks on this clone: Other nucleotide sequences in the sample specify the same CDR3. The chain is built from TRBV7-9 and TRBJ1-1; no firm D call. This CDR3 is 11 amino acids long. CDR1 SEHNR and CDR2 FQNEAQ come from the germline V gene (reference sequence). Trimming took 3 bases from V and 8 from J, leaving 7 bases between them. The DNA for the CDR3 is TGTGCCAGCAGCTTTTCCAGGGAAGCTTTCTTT. Its protein product is CASSFSREAFF.

This clone was found a few times. This chain links TRBV29-1 with TRBJ1-1; D gene uncertain. The V gene lost 4 bases and the J gene lost 0 bases, with 12 bases spanning the gap. Germline V gene data show CDR1 as SQVTM and CDR2 as ANQGSEA. This CDR3 comprises 14 residues. Here the CDR3 reads CSVARNDMNTEAFF. CDR3 nucleotide sequence: TGCAGCGTTGCCAGGAACGACATGAACACTGAAGCTTTCTTT.

This chain joins TRBV6-5 and TRBJ1-6; D not certain. This CDR3 spans 15 amino acids. V was trimmed by 0 bases and J by 5 bases, leaving 8 bases between them. Germline V gene sequence: CDR1 MNHEY, CDR2 SVGAGI. For the CDR3, the DNA is TGTGCCAGCAGTTACTCGACGCGGGATAATTCACCCCTCCACTTT. It specifies CASSYSTRDNSPLHF.

A single count supports this clone. CDR3 protein: CASSVDGGRRETQYF. The CDR3 coding sequence is TGTGCCAGCTCCGTCGACGGCGGTCGGCGGGAGACCCAGTACTTC. V and J are TRBV18 and TRBJ2-5; D unclear. Trimming shortened V by 6 bases and J by 5 bases, and 19 bases separated the two germline ends. CDR1 and CDR2 (germline): KGHSH, LQKENI. The CDR3 covers 15 residues.